The rows below give T cell receptor beta chains drawn from one sample of a study of identical twins. Each CDR3 protein is one row after TCRdb ran MiXCR on the 5' RACE reads. The sample shows some 630,000 distinct CDR3 sequences, 7.1% of them seen only once. This same sample was also taken into another study, of yellow fever vaccine responses in identical twins.

Source material: PBMCs. All receptors derive from a woman aged 18-30 years in good health. Each CDR3 is given with its conserved first and last residue. A D gene is named only where the DNA matches it firmly. Where a row states a size, it is once, few, many or the class of an expanded clone; other rows omit it.

CDR3aa: CASIERQGTNYGYTF
CDR3nt: TGTGCCAGCATCGAACGACAGGGAACTAACTATGGCTACACCTTC
v_gene: TRBV7-2
j_gene: TRBJ1-2
abundance: -
d_gene: TRBD1

CDR3aa: CASSPDNPSYEQYF
CDR3nt: TGTGCCAGTTCTCCGGACAACCCCTCCTACGAGCAGTACTTC
v_gene: TRBV2
j_gene: TRBJ2-7
abundance: -
d_gene: -

CDR3aa: CSAPPGETQYF
CDR3nt: TGCAGTGCCCCCCCGGGAGAGACCCAGTACTTC
v_gene: TRBV20-1
j_gene: TRBJ2-5
abundance: -
d_gene: -

CDR3aa: CSGLAKNIQYF
CDR3nt: TGCAGTGGGTTAGCCAAAAACATTCAGTACTTC
v_gene: TRBV20-1
j_gene: TRBJ2-4
abundance: many
d_gene: -

CDR3aa: CAISEQGQETQYF
CDR3nt: TGTGCCATCAGTGAACAGGGACAAGAGACCCAGTACTTC
v_gene: TRBV10-3
j_gene: TRBJ2-5
abundance: many
d_gene: -

CDR3aa: CASSLDRDRSYTF
CDR3nt: TGCGCCAGCAGCTTGGACCGGGACAGGAGCTACACCTTC
v_gene: TRBV5-1
j_gene: TRBJ1-2
abundance: few
d_gene: TRBD1

CDR3aa: CSAMRGGSYNEQFF
CDR3nt: TGCAGTGCTATGCGGGGGGGCTCCTACAATGAGCAGTTCTTC
v_gene: TRBV20-1
j_gene: TRBJ2-1
abundance: -
d_gene: TRBD2

CDR3aa: CASSPPGLVTYNEQFF
CDR3nt: TGTGCCAGCTCACCACCGGGACTAGTGACCTACAATGAGCAGTTCTTC
v_gene: TRBV18
j_gene: TRBJ2-1
abundance: few
d_gene: TRBD2

CDR3aa: CAISESGGSSYEQYF
CDR3nt: TGTGCCATCAGTGAGTCGGGGGGGAGCTCCTACGAGCAGTACTTC
v_gene: TRBV10-3
j_gene: TRBJ2-7
abundance: many
d_gene: TRBD2

CDR3aa: CASTPEQGVQPQHF
CDR3nt: TGTGCCAGCACCCCGGAACAGGGCGTTCAGCCCCAGCATTTT
v_gene: TRBV28
j_gene: TRBJ1-5
abundance: -
d_gene: -

CDR3aa: CATSRDRGPLEQYF
CDR3nt: TGTGCCACCAGCAGAGACAGGGGACCCCTCGAGCAGTACTTC
v_gene: TRBV15
j_gene: TRBJ2-7
abundance: -
d_gene: -

CDR3aa: CAISESGQRSGNTIYF
CDR3nt: TGTGCCATCAGTGAGTCGGGACAACGCTCTGGAAACACCATATATTTT
v_gene: TRBV10-3
j_gene: TRBJ1-3
abundance: few
d_gene: -

CDR3aa: CATSARDRASGANVLTF
CDR3nt: TGTGCCACCAGCGCCCGGGACAGGGCTTCTGGGGCCAACGTCCTGACTTTC
v_gene: TRBV15
j_gene: TRBJ2-6
abundance: -
d_gene: TRBD1

CDR3aa: CSAARPGGLSYNEQFF
CDR3nt: TGCAGTGCTGCCAGACCGGGAGGCCTCTCCTACAATGAGCAGTTCTTC
v_gene: TRBV20-1
j_gene: TRBJ2-1
abundance: few
d_gene: TRBD2

CDR3aa: CASSPERLPGTGSANTGELFF
CDR3nt: TGTGCCAGCAGCCCGGAAAGACTTCCCGGGACAGGTTCCGCGAACACCGGGGAGCTGTTTTTT
v_gene: TRBV11-2
j_gene: TRBJ2-2
abundance: few
d_gene: TRBD1

CDR3aa: CASSPPLAGRGYEQYF
CDR3nt: TGTGCCAGCTCACCACCACTAGCGGGAAGAGGTTACGAGCAGTACTTC
v_gene: TRBV18
j_gene: TRBJ2-7
abundance: -
d_gene: TRBD2

CDR3aa: CATRQGDTQYF
CDR3nt: TGTGCCACCAGGCAGGGAGATACGCAGTATTTT
v_gene: TRBV24-1
j_gene: TRBJ2-3
abundance: few
d_gene: -

CDR3aa: CASSLTSGRSYNEQFF
CDR3nt: TGTGCCAGCAGCTTAACTAGCGGGAGGTCCTACAATGAGCAGTTCTTC
v_gene: TRBV11-2
j_gene: TRBJ2-1
abundance: -
d_gene: TRBD2

CDR3aa: CASSYSKGANYNEQFF
CDR3nt: TGTGCCAGCAGTTACTCGAAAGGGGCAAATTACAATGAGCAGTTCTTC
v_gene: TRBV6-2/TRBV6-3
j_gene: TRBJ2-1
abundance: few
d_gene: -

CDR3aa: CASRPGVSPLHF
CDR3nt: TGTGCCAGCAGACCAGGGGTTTCACCCCTCCACTTT
v_gene: TRBV12-3/TRBV12-4
j_gene: TRBJ1-6
abundance: -
d_gene: -

CDR3aa: CSARDPEGMNTEAFF
CDR3nt: TGCAGTGCTAGAGATCCTGAGGGCATGAACACTGAAGCTTTCTTT
v_gene: TRBV20-1
j_gene: TRBJ1-1
abundance: many
d_gene: -

CDR3aa: CASSPGHRSYNEQFF
CDR3nt: TGTGCCAGCAGCCCGGGACACCGCTCCTACAATGAGCAGTTCTTC
v_gene: TRBV14
j_gene: TRBJ2-1
abundance: many
d_gene: -

CDR3aa: CSALRAGGGGNEQFF
CDR3nt: TGCAGCGCGTTGAGGGCGGGGGGCGGCGGGAATGAGCAGTTCTTC
v_gene: TRBV20-1
j_gene: TRBJ2-1
abundance: few
d_gene: TRBD2

CDR3aa: CASTPGDQPQHF
CDR3nt: TGTGCCAGTACACCCGGGGATCAGCCCCAGCATTTT
v_gene: TRBV19
j_gene: TRBJ1-5
abundance: -
d_gene: -

CDR3aa: CASSPAGAREAYNEQFF
CDR3nt: TGCGCCAGCAGCCCGGCCGGGGCGCGGGAGGCGTACAATGAGCAGTTCTTC
v_gene: TRBV5-1
j_gene: TRBJ2-1
abundance: many
d_gene: TRBD2

CDR3aa: CASQPLLAEYYEQYF
CDR3nt: TGTGCCAGCCAGCCCCTACTAGCGGAGTACTACGAGCAGTACTTC
v_gene: TRBV7-9
j_gene: TRBJ2-7
abundance: few
d_gene: TRBD2

CDR3aa: CASSPDIWVADQPQHF
CDR3nt: TGTGCCAGCAGCCCGGACATCTGGGTGGCTGATCAGCCCCAGCATTTT
v_gene: TRBV12-3/TRBV12-4
j_gene: TRBJ1-5
abundance: many
d_gene: -

CDR3aa: CASSLDYLSEKLFF
CDR3nt: TGTGCCAGCAGCCTTGACTATCTATCTGAAAAACTGTTTTTT
v_gene: TRBV11-2
j_gene: TRBJ1-4
abundance: many
d_gene: -

CDR3aa: CASSLTTGPRWSPLHF
CDR3nt: TGTGCCAGCAGTTTAACAACAGGGCCCCGTTGGTCACCCCTCCACTTT
v_gene: TRBV27
j_gene: TRBJ1-6
abundance: -
d_gene: -

CDR3aa: CASSLPRAAAEAFF
CDR3nt: TGTGCCAGCAGTTTACCCAGGGCAGCCGCTGAAGCTTTCTTT
v_gene: TRBV12-3/TRBV12-4
j_gene: TRBJ1-1
abundance: -
d_gene: -

CDR3aa: CASSFGTATNYGYTF
CDR3nt: TGTGCCAGCAGCTTCGGTACAGCAACTAACTATGGCTACACCTTC
v_gene: TRBV7-6
j_gene: TRBJ1-2
abundance: many
d_gene: -

CDR3aa: CASSQEGGANWGTDTQYF
CDR3nt: TGCGCCAGCAGCCAAGAAGGAGGGGCTAACTGGGGTACAGATACGCAGTATTTT
v_gene: TRBV4-1
j_gene: TRBJ2-3
abundance: few
d_gene: -

CDR3aa: CASSLGRDREETQYF
CDR3nt: TGTGCCAGCAGTCTCGGCCGGGACAGAGAAGAGACCCAGTACTTC
v_gene: TRBV28
j_gene: TRBJ2-5
abundance: few
d_gene: TRBD1

CDR3aa: CASSFRTSGRLVYEQYF
CDR3nt: TGTGCCAGCAGCTTTCGGACTAGCGGGAGGCTCGTCTACGAGCAGTACTTC
v_gene: TRBV28
j_gene: TRBJ2-7
abundance: -
d_gene: TRBD2

CDR3aa: CASSLAWSNSYEQYF
CDR3nt: TGTGCCAGCAGTTTGGCGTGGAGCAACTCCTACGAGCAGTACTTC
v_gene: TRBV6-5
j_gene: TRBJ2-7
abundance: few
d_gene: -

CDR3aa: CSARRGGWTDTQYF
CDR3nt: TGCAGTGCTAGGCGGGGGGGTTGGACAGATACGCAGTATTTT
v_gene: TRBV20-1
j_gene: TRBJ2-3
abundance: -
d_gene: TRBD2

CDR3aa: CASSHAGTEFNNEQFF
CDR3nt: TGCGCCAGCAGCCATGCCGGGACGGAGTTCAACAATGAGCAGTTCTTC
v_gene: TRBV4-1
j_gene: TRBJ2-1
abundance: -
d_gene: -

CDR3aa: CASSLGQGANYGYTF
CDR3nt: TGCGCCAGCAGCTTGGGGCAGGGAGCTAACTATGGCTACACCTTC
v_gene: TRBV5-1
j_gene: TRBJ1-2
abundance: many
d_gene: -

CDR3aa: CASSVALWDIQYF
CDR3nt: TGTGCCAGCAGCGTAGCCCTCTGGGACATTCAGTACTTC
v_gene: TRBV9
j_gene: TRBJ2-4
abundance: many
d_gene: -

CDR3aa: CSVTPDEGGAFF
CDR3nt: TGCAGCGTTACCCCGGACGAGGGGGGAGCTTTCTTT
v_gene: TRBV29-1
j_gene: TRBJ1-1
abundance: -
d_gene: -

CDR3aa: CASSYPDRAYGYTF
CDR3nt: TGTGCCAGCAGTTACCCCGACAGGGCCTATGGCTACACCTTC
v_gene: TRBV6-2/TRBV6-3
j_gene: TRBJ1-2
abundance: many
d_gene: TRBD1

CDR3aa: CATQRGELNEKLFF
CDR3nt: TGTGCCACCCAGCGAGGAGAGCTTAATGAAAAACTGTTTTTT
v_gene: TRBV12-3/TRBV12-4
j_gene: TRBJ1-4
abundance: few
d_gene: -

CDR3aa: CASSRGGQQETQYF
CDR3nt: TGTGCCAGCAGCCGCGGGGGACAGCAAGAGACCCAGTACTTC
v_gene: TRBV5-6
j_gene: TRBJ2-5
abundance: few
d_gene: -

CDR3aa: CASSLEGSVGDTQYF
CDR3nt: TGTGCCAGCAGCCTTGAGGGGTCCGTAGGAGATACGCAGTATTTT
v_gene: TRBV9
j_gene: TRBJ2-3
abundance: -
d_gene: -

CDR3aa: CASSQVMVGGSSTDTQYF
CDR3nt: TGCGCCAGCAGCCAAGTGATGGTCGGGGGCTCTAGCACAGATACGCAGTATTTT
v_gene: TRBV4-1
j_gene: TRBJ2-3
abundance: few
d_gene: -

CDR3aa: CSARGGEWADTQYF
CDR3nt: TGCAGTGCGAGAGGGGGCGAATGGGCAGATACGCAGTATTTT
v_gene: TRBV20-1
j_gene: TRBJ2-3
abundance: few
d_gene: TRBD1

CDR3aa: CSARDRDRLKINSPLHF
CDR3nt: TGCAGTGCTAGAGATCGGGACAGGCTCAAAATTAATTCACCCCTCCACTTT
v_gene: TRBV20-1
j_gene: TRBJ1-6
abundance: few
d_gene: TRBD1

CDR3aa: CASSLWGHSTDTQYF
CDR3nt: TGTGCCAGCAGCTTATGGGGACACAGCACAGATACGCAGTATTTT
v_gene: TRBV7-6
j_gene: TRBJ2-3
abundance: few
d_gene: -

CDR3aa: CASSGGQANQPQHF
CDR3nt: TGTGCCAGCAGTGGAGGACAGGCCAATCAGCCCCAGCATTTT
v_gene: TRBV6-1
j_gene: TRBJ1-5
abundance: few
d_gene: TRBD1

CDR3aa: CATSDLPSVDEQFF
CDR3nt: TGTGCCACCAGTGATTTGCCTAGCGTCGATGAGCAGTTCTTC
v_gene: TRBV24-1
j_gene: TRBJ2-1
abundance: -
d_gene: -

CDR3aa: CASSLPGTSVYEQYF
CDR3nt: TGTGCCAGCAGCTTACCTGGGACTAGCGTTTACGAGCAGTACTTC
v_gene: TRBV7-9
j_gene: TRBJ2-7
abundance: many
d_gene: TRBD2

CDR3aa: CASSFAPTGRTEAFF
CDR3nt: TGTGCCAGCAGTTTCGCCCCTACAGGGAGGACTGAAGCTTTCTTT
v_gene: TRBV12-3/TRBV12-4
j_gene: TRBJ1-1
abundance: many
d_gene: -

CDR3aa: CASSYPQGGPLTTDTQYF
CDR3nt: TGTGCCAGCAGTTACCCTCAGGGCGGCCCCTTAACCACAGATACGCAGTATTTT
v_gene: TRBV6-2/TRBV6-3
j_gene: TRBJ2-3
abundance: -
d_gene: -

CDR3aa: CASSHSTFTGANVLTF
CDR3nt: TGTGCCAGCAGCCACTCTACCTTTACTGGGGCCAACGTCCTGACTTTC
v_gene: TRBV3-1
j_gene: TRBJ2-6
abundance: -
d_gene: -

CDR3aa: CASSPPVAAGTRGTQYF
CDR3nt: TGTGCCAGCTCACCACCGGTCGCAGCAGGTACAAGGGGGACCCAGTACTTC
v_gene: TRBV18
j_gene: TRBJ2-5
abundance: few
d_gene: -

CDR3aa: CASHSTRGRGTEAFF
CDR3nt: TGTGCCAGCCATTCAACCAGGGGGCGGGGAACTGAAGCTTTCTTT
v_gene: TRBV11-1
j_gene: TRBJ1-1
abundance: many
d_gene: TRBD1

CDR3aa: CASTLRAAQETQYF
CDR3nt: TGTGCCAGCACCCTCCGGGCGGCCCAAGAGACCCAGTACTTC
v_gene: TRBV12-3/TRBV12-4
j_gene: TRBJ2-5
abundance: -
d_gene: -